The 25 T cell receptor beta chains reported below all come from one sample, sequenced in a study of Ad26.COV2.S vaccination and SARS-CoV-2 variants. Treatment denoted: 19 received Ad26.COV2.S at low or high dose, single or two shots; about 5 received placebo; per-sample allocation not given. Sampling was done on day 63 after the first vaccine or placebo injection. Method: immunoSEQ multiplex PCR; TCRdb's copy keeps in-frame clones and lacks some. The sample yields 300,000 to 350,000 clones, roughly 90% seen once. The sample here was peripheral blood, taken in a trial of Ad26.COV2.S vaccine versus placebo. The receptors were gathered from a person between 18 and 60 years old who received the Ad26.COV2.S COVID-19 vaccine or a placebo.

V and J are TRBV9 and TRBJ2-1; no definite D call. This CDR3 has 13 residues. Germline-derived CDR1 and CDR2 are SGDLS and YYNGEE. With 3 bases removed from V and 7 bases from J, the gap between germline ends came to 11 bases. The CDR3 region is CASSGPERNEQFF. The CDR3 DNA is TGTGCCAGCAGCGGCCCCGAGAGAAATGAGCAGTTCTTC. Complete variable domain (other parts from reference TRBV9 and TRBJ2-1): DSGVTQTPKHLITATGQRVTLRCSPRSGDLSVYWYQQSLDQGLQFLIQYYNGEERAKGNILERFSAQQFPDLHSELNLSSLELGDSALYFCASSGPERNEQFFGPGTRLTVL.

The chain links TRBV2 to TRBJ2-7; TRBD2 is a possible D gene (6 bases). The CDR3 is made up of 16 amino acids. The germline V gene has CDR1 SNHLY and CDR2 FYNNEI. V was trimmed by 6 bases and J by 0 bases, leaving 18 bases between them. DNA of the CDR3: TGTGCCAGCAGCGCTCTAGCGACCCGGAGCTCCTACGAGCAGTACGTC. Its translation: CASSALATRSSYEQYV.

The chain uses TRBV13 and TRBJ1-5, with D possibly TRBD1 on 6 matching bases. The length of the CDR3 is 13 residues. Germline CDR1 reads PRHDT; CDR2 reads FYEKMQ (reference sequence). V shed 3 bases and J shed 4 bases, with 7 bases lying between them. CDR3 residues: CASSFGTNQPQHF. As DNA, the CDR3 is TGTGCCAGCAGCTTTGGGACAAATCAGCCCCAGCATTTT.

The J gene is TRBJ1-2, the V gene TRBV27, with TRBD1 matching 7 bases. This CDR3 comprises 13 residues. Germline V gives CDR1 MNHEY, CDR2 SMNVEV (reference sequence). With V trimmed by 8 bases and J by 2 bases, 5 bases remained unmatched. The CDR3 DNA sequence: TGTGCCAGCCGGGACAGCTTCAACTATGGCTACACCTTC. This encodes CASRDSFNYGYTF.

This chain uses TRBV2 with TRBJ1-4, with 10 bases fitting TRBD1. Germline V lookup: CDR1 SNHLY, CDR2 FYNNEI. The CDR3 is 15 amino acids. The junction had 9 bases not matched to a gene; V was cut back by 8 bases and J by 6 bases. The CDR3 is CASGARQGAHEKLFF. For the CDR3, the DNA is TGTGCCAGCGGGGCCCGACAGGGGGCCCATGAAAAACTGTTTTTT. The variable domain in full, with the rest retrieved from reference TRBV2 and TRBJ1-4, is EPEVTQTPSHQVTQMGQEVILRCVPISNHLYFYWYRQILGQKVEFLVSFYNNEISEKSEIFDDQFSVERPDGSNFTLKIRSTKLEDSAMYFCASGARQGAHEKLFFGSGTQLSVL.

J is TRBJ2-7 and V is TRBV11-2; tentatively, D is TRBD1 (5 bases). Between the trimmed V and J ends, which lost 5 bases and 6 bases, there was a span of 8 bases. CDR3 length: 11 amino acids. Germline-derived CDR1 and CDR2 are SGHAT and FQNNGV. The CDR3 nucleotides are TGTGCCAGCAGCCAGGACATCGAGCAGTACGTC. Translating gives CASSQDIEQYV.

The chain employs TRBV9 and TRBJ2-2, with 7 bases that match TRBD1. The junction had 7 bases not matched to a gene; V was cut back by 4 bases and J by 4 bases. The V gene's germline CDR1 is SGDLS and CDR2 YYNGEE. This CDR3 region has 15 residues. CDR3 nucleotides: TGTGCCAGCAGCCTCCGGACAGGTACCACCGGGGAGCTGTTTTTT. Protein: CASSLRTGTTGELFF.

The J gene is TRBJ2-2, the V gene TRBV10-3; 8 bases fit TRBD2. This CDR3 has 15 residues. J was trimmed by 5 bases and V by 0 bases; bases with no gene match: 2. Germline V CDR1 and CDR2: ENHRY, SYGVKD. In DNA, the CDR3 is TGTGCCATCAGTGAGTCATTAGCGGGGACCGGGGAGCTGTTTTTT. Protein product: CAISESLAGTGELFF.

V and J are TRBV2 and TRBJ2-3; D is undetermined. The CDR3 totals 12 residues. The germline gives CDR1 SNHLY, CDR2 FYNNEI. V was trimmed by 3 bases and J by 7 bases, leaving 8 bases between them. This CDR3 reads CASSDSKNTQYF. CDR3 nucleotides: TGTGCCAGCAGTGACTCAAAAAATACGCAGTATTTT.

This clone was found once. The rearrangement links TRBV7-9 to TRBJ1-4; D is unclear. Trimming removed 3 bases at V and 12 bases at J, with 14 bases between. Germline CDR1 SEHNR, CDR2 FQNEAQ (reference sequence). CDR3 length equals 13 residues. The CDR3 DNA reads as TGTGCCAGCAGCTTTCCCCCAGTGTTCCAACTGTTTTTT. Amino acid sequence: CASSFPPVFQLFF.

This chain joins TRBV7-9 and TRBJ2-3; D unresolved. The CDR3 is 12 amino acids. The V end was cut by 10 bases, the J end by 3 bases, with 11 bases between. From germline, CDR1 is SEHNR and CDR2 FQNEAQ (reference sequence). In DNA, the CDR3 is TGTGCCACCAAGCTGGTAACAGATACGCAGTATTTT. It translates to CATKLVTDTQYF.

The CDR3 nucleotides are TGCGCCAGCAGCCAAGAGAGGGGCAGCCAGAACACCGGGGAGCTGTTTTTT. As protein: CASSQERGSQNTGELFF. The chain has TRBV4-3 and TRBJ2-2; possibly TRBD1 or TRBD2 for D (5 bases each). CDR1 LGHNA and CDR2 YSLEER come from the germline V gene. With 0 bases removed from V and 1 base from J, the gap between germline ends came to 12 bases. This CDR3 comprises 17 residues.

The rearrangement uses TRBV11-3 and TRBJ2-2; D is ambiguous. V dropped 3 bases and J dropped 8 bases, with 4 bases sitting between them. This CDR3 has 11 amino acids. Germline CDR1 and CDR2: SGHNT and YENEEA. CDR3 DNA sequence: TGTGCCAGCAGCTTGCGGGGGGAGCTGTTTTTT. The encoded protein is CASSLRGELFF.

V and J are TRBV9 and TRBJ2-2; D is possibly TRBD2 (7 bases). Trimming shortened V by 4 bases and J by 5 bases, and 21 bases separated the two germline ends. The CDR3 contains 17 residues. The germline V gene encodes CDR1 SGDLS and CDR2 YYNGEE. CDR3 sequence reads: CASSPTKGGGWTGELFF. The DNA of the CDR3 is TGTGCCAGCAGCCCAACAAAGGGCGGGGGCTGGACCGGGGAGCTGTTTTTT.

The chain employs TRBV4-1 and TRBJ2-7; 10 bases agree with TRBD1. Trimming removed 0 bases from V and 4 bases from J; junction bases left unmatched: 6. This CDR3 region has 16 residues. Germline-derived CDR1 and CDR2 are MGHRA and YSYEKL. The CDR3 spells CASSQEDGTGVYEQYF. Here the CDR3 DNA reads TGCGCCAGCAGCCAAGAAGATGGGACAGGGGTGTACGAGCAGTACTTC.

In this sample, this clone turned up once. This chain joins TRBV7-2 and TRBJ2-1, with TRBD2 as a possible D gene (5 bases). The germline CDR1 and CDR2 sequences are SGHTA and FQGNSA. V dropped 4 bases and J dropped 2 bases, with 15 bases sitting between them. The CDR3 runs 16 residues. Written as DNA, the CDR3 is TGTGCCAGCAGCTCTTGGCGGGCAGGCACCTACAATGAGCAGTTCTTC. Translation: CASSSWRAGTYNEQFF.

The chain is built from TRBV7-2 and TRBJ1-4; D possibly corresponds to TRBD1 (5 bases). The CDR3 sequence is 14 residues long. The germline V gene encodes CDR1 SGHTA and CDR2 FQGNSA. The V end lost 1 base, the J end lost 8 bases, and 11 bases lay between the germline ends. CDR3 sequence reads: CASSLDPGWEKLFF. The CDR3 bases are TGTGCCAGCAGCTTAGATCCAGGGTGGGAAAAACTGTTTTTT.

The chain couples TRBV6-2 or TRBV6-3 to TRBJ2-1, with 9 bases that match TRBD1. The trim removed 1 base at V and 8 bases at J, leaving 9 bases unmatched. The CDR3 covers 16 residues. The germline CDR1 and CDR2 sequences are MNHEY and SVGEGT. CDR3 nucleotide sequence: TGTGCCAGCAGTTACTACGGGACAGGGCGTAAGGATGAGCAGTTCTTC. Translated, it gives CASSYYGTGRKDEQFF.

This chain links TRBV7-2 with TRBJ2-2; 8 nucleotides line up with TRBD1. Germline CDR1 and CDR2: SGHTA and FQGNSA. V shed 4 bases and J 5 bases; nucleotides not matched to a gene: 15. The CDR3 is 18 residues long. For the CDR3, the DNA is TGTGCCAGCAGCTCAATGACTACAAGACAGGGGAGGACCGGGGAGCTGTTTTTT. It is translated as CASSSMTTRQGRTGELFF.

The chain joins TRBV7-9 to TRBJ1-1; D is unresolved. The germline V gene encodes CDR1 SEHNR and CDR2 FQNEAQ (reference sequence). The CDR3 has 10 residues. Trimming took 6 bases from V and 6 from J, leaving 5 bases between them. CDR3: CASSYAEAFF. For the CDR3, the DNA is TGTGCCAGCAGTTACGCTGAAGCTTTCTTT.

V and J are TRBV20-1 and TRBJ2-1; D is undetermined. Trimming removed 3 bases at V and 3 bases at J, with 9 bases between. The CDR3 covers 13 residues. Germline V gene lookup returns CDR1 DFQATT and CDR2 SNEGSKA (reference sequence). The CDR3 spells CSASITVYNEQFF. In DNA form, the CDR3 reads TGCAGTGCTAGTATAACAGTCTACAATGAGCAGTTCTTC.

The chain joins TRBV6-5 to TRBJ1-2; D gene uncertain. The V end lost 0 bases, the J end lost 4 bases, and 9 bases lay between the germline ends. Germline values: CDR1 MNHEY, CDR2 SVGAGI. The CDR3 extends over 14 amino acids. CDR3 protein: CASSYSGSRYGYTF. Here the CDR3 DNA reads TGTGCCAGCAGTTACTCAGGCAGTCGCTATGGCTACACCTTC.

V and J are TRBV11-2 and TRBJ2-1; possibly TRBD1 for D (6 bases). Germline V gene sequence: CDR1 SGHAT, CDR2 FQNNGV. The ends were cut back, 2 bases at V and 0 bases at J, with 11 bases in the middle. There are 16 residues in the CDR3. The CDR3 DNA follows: TGTGCCAGCAGCTTATATCAGGGGAGCTCCTACAATGAGCAGTTCTTC. Translating gives CASSLYQGSSYNEQFF.

This clone was seen a single time. The chain couples TRBV7-9 to TRBJ1-1; TRBD1 might be the D (5 bases). CDR1 and CDR2 from the germline V gene are SEHNR and FQNEAQ (reference sequence). Trimming took 3 bases from V and 8 from J, leaving 16 bases between them. CDR3 length equals 14 residues. The CDR3 coding sequence is TGTGCCAGCAGCTTGGGGACCGTAAGTGAAGAAGCTTTCTTT. This gives the protein CASSLGTVSEEAFF.

This chain uses TRBV7-2 with TRBJ1-1; D unclear. Trimming stripped 5 bases from V and 1 base from J, with 11 bases between. Germline V gene data show CDR1 as SGHTA and CDR2 as FQGNSA. This CDR3 spans 14 amino acids. The CDR3 coding sequence is TGTGCCAGCAGCGTTATGTCAGGGAACACTGAAGCTTTCTTT. Encoded protein: CASSVMSGNTEAFF.